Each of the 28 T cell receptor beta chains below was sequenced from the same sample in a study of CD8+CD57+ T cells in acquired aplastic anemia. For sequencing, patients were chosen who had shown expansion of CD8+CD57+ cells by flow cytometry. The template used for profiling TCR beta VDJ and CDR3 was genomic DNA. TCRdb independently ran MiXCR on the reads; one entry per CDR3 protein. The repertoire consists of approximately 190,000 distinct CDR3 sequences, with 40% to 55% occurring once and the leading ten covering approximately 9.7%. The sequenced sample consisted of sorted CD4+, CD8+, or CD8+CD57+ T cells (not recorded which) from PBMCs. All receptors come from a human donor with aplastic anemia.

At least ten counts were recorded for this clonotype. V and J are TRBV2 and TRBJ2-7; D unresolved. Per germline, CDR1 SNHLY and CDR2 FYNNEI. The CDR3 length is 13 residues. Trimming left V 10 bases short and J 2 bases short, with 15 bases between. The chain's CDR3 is CATGLRPTYEQYF. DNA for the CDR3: TGTGCCACCGGCCTACGGCCCACCTACGAGCAGTACTTC.

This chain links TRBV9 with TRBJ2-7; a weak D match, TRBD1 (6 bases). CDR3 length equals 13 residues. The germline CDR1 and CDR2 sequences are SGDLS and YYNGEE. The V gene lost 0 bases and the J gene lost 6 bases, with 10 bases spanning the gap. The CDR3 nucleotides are TGTGCCAGCAGCGTAGAACCAGGGGTCGAGCAGTACTTC. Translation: CASSVEPGVEQYF.

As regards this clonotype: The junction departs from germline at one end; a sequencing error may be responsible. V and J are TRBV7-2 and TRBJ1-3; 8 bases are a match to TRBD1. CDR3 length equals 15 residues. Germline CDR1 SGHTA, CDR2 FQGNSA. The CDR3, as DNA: TGTGCCGGCAGCATAGGACAGGGATCTGGAAACACCATATATTTT. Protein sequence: CAGSIGQGSGNTIYF.

CDR3 sequence: CASSFGLAGAQETQYF. The CDR3 DNA sequence: TGCGCCAGCAGCTTCGGACTAGCGGGCGCGCAAGAGACCCAGTACTTC. This chain joins TRBV5-1 and TRBJ2-5; 11 bases are a match to TRBD2. There are 16 residues in the CDR3. Germline V CDR1 and CDR2: SGHRS, YFSETQ. Trimming at V came to 2 bases and at J to 2 bases, leaving 5 bases not matched to a gene.

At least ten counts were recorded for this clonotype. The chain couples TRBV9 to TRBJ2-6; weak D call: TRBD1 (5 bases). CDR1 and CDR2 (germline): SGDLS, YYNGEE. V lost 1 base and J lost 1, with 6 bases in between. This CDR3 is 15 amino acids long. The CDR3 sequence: CASSVRGSGANVLTF. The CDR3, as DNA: TGTGCCAGCAGCGTAAGGGGTTCTGGGGCCAACGTCCTGACTTTC. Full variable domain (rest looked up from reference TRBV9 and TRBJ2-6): DSGVTQTPKHLITATGQRVTLRCSPRSGDLSVYWYQQSLDQGLQFLIQYYNGEERAKGNILERFSAQQFPDLHSELNLSSLELGDSALYFCASSVRGSGANVLTFGAGSRLTVL.

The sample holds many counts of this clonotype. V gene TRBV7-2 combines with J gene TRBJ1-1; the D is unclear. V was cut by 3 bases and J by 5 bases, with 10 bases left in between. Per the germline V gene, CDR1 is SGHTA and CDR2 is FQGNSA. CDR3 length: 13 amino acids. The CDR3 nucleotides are TGTGCCAGCAGCTTTTATGCGGGAACTGAAGCTTTCTTT. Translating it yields CASSFYAGTEAFF.

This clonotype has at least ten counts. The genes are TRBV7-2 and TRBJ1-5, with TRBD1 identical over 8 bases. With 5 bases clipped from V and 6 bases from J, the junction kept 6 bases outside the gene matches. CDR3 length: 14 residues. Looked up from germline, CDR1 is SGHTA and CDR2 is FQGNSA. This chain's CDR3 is CASSLTGGSQPQHF. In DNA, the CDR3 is TGTGCCAGCAGCCTCACAGGGGGTAGTCAGCCCCAGCATTTT.

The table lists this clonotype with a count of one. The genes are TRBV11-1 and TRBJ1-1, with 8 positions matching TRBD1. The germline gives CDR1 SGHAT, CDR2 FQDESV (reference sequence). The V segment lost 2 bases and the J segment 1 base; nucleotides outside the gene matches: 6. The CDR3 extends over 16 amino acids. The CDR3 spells CASSLRRGTGNTEAFF. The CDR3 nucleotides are TGTGCCAGCAGCTTACGACGAGGGACAGGGAACACTGAAGCTTTCTTT.

The CDR3 DNA reads TGTGCCAGCAGCCTTGGCAAGAACACAGATACGCAGTATTTT. This codes for CASSLGKNTDTQYF. This chain joins TRBV11-2 and TRBJ2-3; D call uncertain. Germline values: CDR1 SGHAT, CDR2 FQNNGV. V lost 5 bases, J lost 2 bases, and 11 bases lay in between. The CDR3 consists of 14 residues.

The CDR3 sequence is CASTSGVAGNSPLHF. In nucleotides, the CDR3 is TGTGCCAGCACCTCGGGGGTGGCGGGGAATTCACCCCTCCACTTT. The chain links TRBV6-1 to TRBJ1-6; D may be TRBD1 (5 bases). This CDR3 has 15 amino acids. Germline V gives CDR1 MNHNS, CDR2 SASEGT. V was trimmed by 7 bases and J by 7 bases, leaving 17 bases between them.

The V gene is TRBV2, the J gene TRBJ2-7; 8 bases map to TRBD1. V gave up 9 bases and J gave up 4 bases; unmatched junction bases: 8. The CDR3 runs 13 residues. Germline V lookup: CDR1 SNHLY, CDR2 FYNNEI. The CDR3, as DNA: TGTGCCAGTGCCGGGACAGGTGCTTACGAGCAGTACTTC. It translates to CASAGTGAYEQYF.

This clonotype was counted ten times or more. The CDR3 spells CASSQDFLAGGPNEQYF. CDR3 nucleotides: TGCGCCAGCAGCCAAGATTTCCTAGCGGGAGGGCCTAACGAGCAGTACTTC. This sequence joins TRBV4-1 and TRBJ2-7; 12 bases align to TRBD2. CDR1 MGHRA and CDR2 YSYEKL come from the germline V gene. V shed 0 bases and J 5 bases; nucleotides not matched to a gene: 8. The length of the CDR3 is 17 residues.

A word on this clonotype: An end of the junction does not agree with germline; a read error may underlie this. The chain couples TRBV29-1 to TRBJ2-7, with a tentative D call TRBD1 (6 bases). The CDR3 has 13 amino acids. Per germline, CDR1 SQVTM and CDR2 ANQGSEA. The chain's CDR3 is CSAEGGTVCEQYF. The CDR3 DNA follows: TGCAGCGCTGAAGGGGGAACAGTGTGCGAGCAGTACTTC.

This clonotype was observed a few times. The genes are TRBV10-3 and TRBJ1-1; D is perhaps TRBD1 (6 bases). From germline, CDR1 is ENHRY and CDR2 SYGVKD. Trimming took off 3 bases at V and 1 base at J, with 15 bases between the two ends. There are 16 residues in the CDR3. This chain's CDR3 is CAISDAKQGTNTEAFF. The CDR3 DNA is TGTGCCATCAGTGATGCGAAACAGGGAACGAACACTGAAGCTTTCTTT.

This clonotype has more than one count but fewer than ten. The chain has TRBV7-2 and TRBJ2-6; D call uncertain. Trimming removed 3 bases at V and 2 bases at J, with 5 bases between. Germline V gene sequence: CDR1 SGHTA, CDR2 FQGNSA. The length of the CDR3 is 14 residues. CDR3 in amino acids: CASSFLAGANVLTF. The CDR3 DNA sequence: TGTGCCAGCAGCTTTTTAGCTGGGGCCAACGTCCTGACTTTC.

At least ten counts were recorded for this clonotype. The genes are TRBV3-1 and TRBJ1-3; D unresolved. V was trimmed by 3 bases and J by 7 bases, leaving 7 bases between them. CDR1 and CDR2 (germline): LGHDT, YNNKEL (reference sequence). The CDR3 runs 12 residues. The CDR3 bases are TGTGCCAGCAGCCATCCCTTGAACACCATATATTTT. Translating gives CASSHPLNTIYF.

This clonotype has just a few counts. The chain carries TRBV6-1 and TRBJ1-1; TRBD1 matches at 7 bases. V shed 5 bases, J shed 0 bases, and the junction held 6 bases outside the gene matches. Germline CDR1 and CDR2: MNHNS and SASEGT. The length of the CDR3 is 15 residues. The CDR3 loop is CASSQNRGLNTEAFF. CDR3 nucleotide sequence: TGTGCCAGCAGTCAAAACAGGGGTTTGAACACTGAAGCTTTCTTT.

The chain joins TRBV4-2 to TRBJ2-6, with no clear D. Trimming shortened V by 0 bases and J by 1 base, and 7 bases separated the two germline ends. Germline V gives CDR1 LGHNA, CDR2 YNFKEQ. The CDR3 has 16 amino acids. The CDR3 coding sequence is TGTGCCAGCAGCCAAGATGTGTCTTCTGGGGCCAACGTCCTGACTTTC. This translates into CASSQDVSSGANVLTF.

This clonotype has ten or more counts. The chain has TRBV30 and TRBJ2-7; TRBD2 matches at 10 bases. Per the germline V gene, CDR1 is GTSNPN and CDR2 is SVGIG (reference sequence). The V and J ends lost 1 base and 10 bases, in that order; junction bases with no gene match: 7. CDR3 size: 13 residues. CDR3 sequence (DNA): TGTGCCTGGAGTGAACTAGCGGGACTGTCCCAGTACTTC. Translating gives CAWSELAGLSQYF. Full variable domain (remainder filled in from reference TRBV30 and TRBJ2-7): SQTIHQWPATLVQPVGSPLSLECTVEGTSNPNLYWYRQAAGRGLQLLFYSVGIGQISSEVPQNLSASRPQDRQFILSSKKLLLSDSGFYLCAWSELAGLSQYFGPGTRLTVT.

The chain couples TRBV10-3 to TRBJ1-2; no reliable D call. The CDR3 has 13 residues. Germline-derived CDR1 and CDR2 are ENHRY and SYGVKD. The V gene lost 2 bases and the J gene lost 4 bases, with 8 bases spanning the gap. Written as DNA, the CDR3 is TGTGCCATCAGTGAGGGAACCGCCTATGGCTACACCTTC. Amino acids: CAISEGTAYGYTF.

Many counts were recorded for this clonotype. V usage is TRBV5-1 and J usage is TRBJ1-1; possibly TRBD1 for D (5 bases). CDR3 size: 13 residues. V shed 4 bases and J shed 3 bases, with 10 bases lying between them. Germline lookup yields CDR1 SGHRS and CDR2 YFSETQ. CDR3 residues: CASSPQEDTEAFF. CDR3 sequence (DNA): TGCGCCAGCAGCCCACAGGAGGACACTGAAGCTTTCTTT.

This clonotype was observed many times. As DNA, the CDR3 is TGCAGTGCTATTAACCGGGAGCGGAACACCGGGGAGCTGTTTTTT. Its translation: CSAINRERNTGELFF. The chain joins TRBV20-1 to TRBJ2-2, with D maybe TRBD2 (6 bases). The CDR3 has 15 amino acids. The V gene lost 4 bases and the J gene lost 1 base, with 13 bases spanning the gap. Germline CDR1 and CDR2: DFQATT and SNEGSKA (reference sequence).

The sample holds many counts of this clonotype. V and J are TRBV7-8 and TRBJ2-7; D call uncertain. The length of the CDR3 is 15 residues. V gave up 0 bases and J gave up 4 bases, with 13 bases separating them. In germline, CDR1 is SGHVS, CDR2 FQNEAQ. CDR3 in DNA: TGTGCCAGCAGCTTAGCGAGTTCCAGCGTATACGAGCAGTACTTC. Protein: CASSLASSSVYEQYF.

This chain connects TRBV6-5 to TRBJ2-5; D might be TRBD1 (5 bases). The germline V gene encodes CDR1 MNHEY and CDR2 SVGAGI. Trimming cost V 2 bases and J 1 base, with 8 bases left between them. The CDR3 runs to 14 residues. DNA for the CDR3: TGTGCCAGCAGTTACGGACAAGTCCAAGAGACCCAGTACTTC. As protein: CASSYGQVQETQYF.

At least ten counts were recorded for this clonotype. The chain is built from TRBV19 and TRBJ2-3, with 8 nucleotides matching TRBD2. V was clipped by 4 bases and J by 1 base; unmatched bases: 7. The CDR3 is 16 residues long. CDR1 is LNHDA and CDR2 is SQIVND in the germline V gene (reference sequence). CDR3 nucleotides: TGTGCCAGTAGTACAGACCTACTAGCGGGCACAGATACGCAGTATTTT. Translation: CASSTDLLAGTDTQYF.

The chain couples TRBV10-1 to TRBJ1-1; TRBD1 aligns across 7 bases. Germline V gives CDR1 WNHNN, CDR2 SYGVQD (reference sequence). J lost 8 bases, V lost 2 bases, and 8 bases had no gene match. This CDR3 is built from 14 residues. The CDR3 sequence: CASSEDRDSTEAFF. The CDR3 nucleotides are TGCGCCAGCAGTGAGGACAGGGATAGCACCGAAGCTTTCTTT.

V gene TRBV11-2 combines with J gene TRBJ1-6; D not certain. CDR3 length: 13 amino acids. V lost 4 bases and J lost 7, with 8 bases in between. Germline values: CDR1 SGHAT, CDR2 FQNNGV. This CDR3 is CASSSLRNSPLHF. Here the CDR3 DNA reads TGTGCCAGCAGCTCGTTGCGGAATTCACCCCTCCACTTT.

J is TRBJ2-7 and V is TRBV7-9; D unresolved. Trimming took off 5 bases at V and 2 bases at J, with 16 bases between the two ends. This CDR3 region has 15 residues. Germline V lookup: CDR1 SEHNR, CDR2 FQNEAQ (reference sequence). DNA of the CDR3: TGTGCCAGCAGCCTCGGCGGACCCACTACCTACGAGCAGTACTTC. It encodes CASSLGGPTTYEQYF.